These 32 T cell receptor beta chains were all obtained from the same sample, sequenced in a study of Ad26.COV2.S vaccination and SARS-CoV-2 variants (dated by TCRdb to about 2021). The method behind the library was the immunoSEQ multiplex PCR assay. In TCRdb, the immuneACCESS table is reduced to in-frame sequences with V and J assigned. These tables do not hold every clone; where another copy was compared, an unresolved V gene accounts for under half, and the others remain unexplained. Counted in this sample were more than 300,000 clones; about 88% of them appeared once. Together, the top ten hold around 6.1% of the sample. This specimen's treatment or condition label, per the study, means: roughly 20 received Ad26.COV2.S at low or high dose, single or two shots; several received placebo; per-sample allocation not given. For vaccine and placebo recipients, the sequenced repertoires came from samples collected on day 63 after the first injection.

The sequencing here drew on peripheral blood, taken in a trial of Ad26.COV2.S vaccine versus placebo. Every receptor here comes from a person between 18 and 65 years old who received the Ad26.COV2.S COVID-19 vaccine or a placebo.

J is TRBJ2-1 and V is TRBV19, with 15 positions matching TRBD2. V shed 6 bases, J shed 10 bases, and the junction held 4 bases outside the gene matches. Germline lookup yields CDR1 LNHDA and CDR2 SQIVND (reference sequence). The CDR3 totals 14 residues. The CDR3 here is CASRVGLAGGEQFF. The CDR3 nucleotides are TGTGCCAGTAGGGTAGGACTAGCGGGAGGGGAGCAGTTCTTC.

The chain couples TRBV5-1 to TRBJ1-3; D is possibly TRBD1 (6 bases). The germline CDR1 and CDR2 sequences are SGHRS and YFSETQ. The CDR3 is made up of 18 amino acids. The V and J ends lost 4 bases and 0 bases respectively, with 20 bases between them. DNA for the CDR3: TGCGCCAGCAGCCGTACCGGGACACCGACCCGCTCTGGAAACACCATATATTTT. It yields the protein CASSRTGTPTRSGNTIYF. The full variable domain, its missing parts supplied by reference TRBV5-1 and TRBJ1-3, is KAGVTQTPRYLIKTRGQQVTLSCSPISGHRSVSWYQQTPGQGLQFLFEYFSETQRNKGNFPGRFSGRQFSNSRSEMNVSTLELGDSALYLCASSRTGTPTRSGNTIYFGEGSWLTVV.

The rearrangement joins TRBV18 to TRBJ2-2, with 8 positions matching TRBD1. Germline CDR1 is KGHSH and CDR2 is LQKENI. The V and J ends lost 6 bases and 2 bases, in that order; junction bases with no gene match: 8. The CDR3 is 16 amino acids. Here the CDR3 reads CASSLSGGANTGELFF. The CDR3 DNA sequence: TGTGCCAGCTCTCTCTCAGGGGGCGCTAACACCGGGGAGCTGTTTTTT.

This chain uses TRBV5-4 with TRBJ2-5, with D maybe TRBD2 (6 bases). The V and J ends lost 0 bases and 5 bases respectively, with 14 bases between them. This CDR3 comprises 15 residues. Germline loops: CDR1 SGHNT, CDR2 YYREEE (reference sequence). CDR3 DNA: TGTGCCAGCAGCTTGGACCTCTGGAGGGAGGAGACCCAGTACTTC. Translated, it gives CASSLDLWREETQYF. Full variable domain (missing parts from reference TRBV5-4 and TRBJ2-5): ETGVTQSPTHLIKTRGQQVTLRCSSQSGHNTVSWYQQALGQGPQFIFQYYREEENGRGNFPPRFSGLQFPNYSSELNVNALELDDSALYLCASSLDLWREETQYFGPGTRLLVL.

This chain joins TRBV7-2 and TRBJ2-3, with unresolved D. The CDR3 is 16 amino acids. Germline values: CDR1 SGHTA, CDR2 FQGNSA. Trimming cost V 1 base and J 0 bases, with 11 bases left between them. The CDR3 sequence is CASSLDSELSTDTQYF. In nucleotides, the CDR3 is TGTGCCAGCAGCTTAGACTCGGAGCTTAGCACAGATACGCAGTATTTT.

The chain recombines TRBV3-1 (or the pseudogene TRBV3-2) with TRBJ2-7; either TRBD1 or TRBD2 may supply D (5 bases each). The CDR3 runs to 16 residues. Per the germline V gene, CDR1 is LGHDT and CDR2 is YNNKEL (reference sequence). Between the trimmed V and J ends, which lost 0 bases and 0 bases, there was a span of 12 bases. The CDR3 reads CASSQDLRDGSYEQYF. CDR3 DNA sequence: TGTGCCAGCAGCCAAGATCTAAGGGACGGCTCCTACGAGCAGTACTTC.

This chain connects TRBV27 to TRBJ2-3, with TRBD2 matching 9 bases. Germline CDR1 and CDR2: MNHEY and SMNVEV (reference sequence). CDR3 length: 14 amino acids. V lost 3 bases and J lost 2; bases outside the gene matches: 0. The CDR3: CASSLGLATDTQYF. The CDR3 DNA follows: TGTGCCAGCAGTTTGGGACTAGCCACAGATACGCAGTATTTT.

The CDR3 DNA is TGTGCCAGCAGCTCTGGACGACAGCCCCAGCATTTT. It is translated as CASSSGRQPQHF. The V and J genes are TRBV7-9 and TRBJ1-5, with no clear D. Trimming left V 4 bases short and J 7 bases short, with 8 bases between. Germline V lookup: CDR1 SEHNR, CDR2 FQNEAQ (reference sequence). CDR3 size: 12 residues.

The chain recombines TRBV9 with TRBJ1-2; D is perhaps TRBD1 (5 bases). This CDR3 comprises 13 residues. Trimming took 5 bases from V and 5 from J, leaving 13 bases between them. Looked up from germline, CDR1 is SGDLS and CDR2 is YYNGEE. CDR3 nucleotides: TGTGCCAGCAGGGGGGGACTGATATATGGCTACACCTTC. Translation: CASRGGLIYGYTF.

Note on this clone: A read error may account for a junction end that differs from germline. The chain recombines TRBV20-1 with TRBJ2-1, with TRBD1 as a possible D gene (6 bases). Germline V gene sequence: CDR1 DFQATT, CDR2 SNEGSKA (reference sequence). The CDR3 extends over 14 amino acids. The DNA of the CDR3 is TGCAGTACTAGTGCAGGGGCCCGTAACAATGAGCAGTTCTTC. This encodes CSTSAGARNNEQFF.

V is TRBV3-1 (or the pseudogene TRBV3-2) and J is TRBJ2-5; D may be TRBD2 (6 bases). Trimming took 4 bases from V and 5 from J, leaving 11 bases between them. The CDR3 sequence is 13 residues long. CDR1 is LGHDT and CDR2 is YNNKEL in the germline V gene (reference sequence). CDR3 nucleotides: TGTGCCAGCAGCCCCCAGGAGGGGGAGACCCAGTACTTC. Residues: CASSPQEGETQYF.

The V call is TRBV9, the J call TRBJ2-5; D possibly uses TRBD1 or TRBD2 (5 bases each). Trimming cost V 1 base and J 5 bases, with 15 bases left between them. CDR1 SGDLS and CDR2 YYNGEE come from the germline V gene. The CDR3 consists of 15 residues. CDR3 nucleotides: TGTGCCAGCAGCGTAAGAGGGGTAGAACTGGAGACCCAGTACTTC. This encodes CASSVRGVELETQYF. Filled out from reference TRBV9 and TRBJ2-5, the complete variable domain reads DSGVTQTPKHLITATGQRVTLRCSPRSGDLSVYWYQQSLDQGLQFLIQYYNGEERAKGNILERFSAQQFPDLHSELNLSSLELGDSALYFCASSVRGVELETQYFGPGTRLLVL.

CDR3 coding DNA: TGCGCCAGCAGCTTGGATTGGTTAAATGAGCAGTTCTTC. It translates to CASSLDWLNEQFF. The chain has TRBV5-1 and TRBJ2-1; D not resolved. V lost 0 bases to trimming and J lost 7 bases, with 8 bases between them. The CDR3 consists of 13 residues. From germline, CDR1 is SGHRS and CDR2 YFSETQ.

CDR3 residues: CASSPNRGRHEQYF. CDR3 nucleotide sequence: TGTGCCAGCAGCCCTAACAGGGGAAGACACGAGCAGTACTTC. The chain combines TRBV7-3 with TRBJ2-7; 7 nucleotides agree with TRBD1. Germline CDR1 and CDR2: SGHTA and FQGTGA. V shed 5 bases, J shed 5 bases, and the junction held 9 bases outside the gene matches. The CDR3 is made up of 14 amino acids.

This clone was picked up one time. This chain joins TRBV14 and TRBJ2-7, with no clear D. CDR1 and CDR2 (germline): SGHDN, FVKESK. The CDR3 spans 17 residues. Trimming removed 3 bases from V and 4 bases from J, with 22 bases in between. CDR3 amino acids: CASSQCLWSNDYYEQYF. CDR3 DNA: TGTGCCAGCAGCCAGTGTTTGTGGTCGAACGATTATTACGAGCAGTACTTC.

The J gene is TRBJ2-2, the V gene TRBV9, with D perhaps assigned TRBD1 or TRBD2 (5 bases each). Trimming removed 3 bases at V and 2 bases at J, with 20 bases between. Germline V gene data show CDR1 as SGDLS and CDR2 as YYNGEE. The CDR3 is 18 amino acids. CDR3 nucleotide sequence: TGTGCCAGCAGCGGAGGGTTATCGGGACGGGGAAACACCGGGGAGCTGTTTTTT. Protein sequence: CASSGGLSGRGNTGELFF.

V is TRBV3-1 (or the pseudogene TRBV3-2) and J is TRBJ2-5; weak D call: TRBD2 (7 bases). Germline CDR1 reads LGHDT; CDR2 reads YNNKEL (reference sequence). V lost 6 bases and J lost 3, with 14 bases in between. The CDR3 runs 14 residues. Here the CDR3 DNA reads TGTGCCAGCAGAGGGGGGGGGCTCAAAGAGACCCAGTACTTC. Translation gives CASRGGGLKETQYF.

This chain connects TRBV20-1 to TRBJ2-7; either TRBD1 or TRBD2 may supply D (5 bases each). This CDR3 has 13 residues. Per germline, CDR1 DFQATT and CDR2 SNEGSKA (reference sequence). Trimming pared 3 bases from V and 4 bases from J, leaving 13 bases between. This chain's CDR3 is CSASFWDGYEQYF. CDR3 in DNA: TGCAGTGCTAGTTTTTGGGACGGTTACGAGCAGTACTTC.

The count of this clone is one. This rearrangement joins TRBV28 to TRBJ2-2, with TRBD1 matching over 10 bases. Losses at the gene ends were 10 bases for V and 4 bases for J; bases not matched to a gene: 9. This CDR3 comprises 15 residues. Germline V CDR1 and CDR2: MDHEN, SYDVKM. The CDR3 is CATIPGQGLTGELFF. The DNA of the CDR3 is TGTGCCACCATACCGGGACAGGGGCTCACCGGGGAGCTGTTTTTT.

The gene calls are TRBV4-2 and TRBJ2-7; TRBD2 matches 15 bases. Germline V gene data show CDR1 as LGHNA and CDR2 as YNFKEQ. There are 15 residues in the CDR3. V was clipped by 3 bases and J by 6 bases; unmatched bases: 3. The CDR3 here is CASSHPGLAGGEQYF. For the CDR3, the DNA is TGTGCCAGCAGCCACCCGGGACTAGCGGGAGGCGAGCAGTACTTC.

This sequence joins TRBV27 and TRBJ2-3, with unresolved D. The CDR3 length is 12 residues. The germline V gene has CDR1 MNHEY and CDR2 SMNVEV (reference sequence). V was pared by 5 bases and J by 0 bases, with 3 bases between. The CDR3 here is CASSHSTDTQYF. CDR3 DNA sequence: TGTGCCAGCAGTCACAGCACAGATACGCAGTATTTT.

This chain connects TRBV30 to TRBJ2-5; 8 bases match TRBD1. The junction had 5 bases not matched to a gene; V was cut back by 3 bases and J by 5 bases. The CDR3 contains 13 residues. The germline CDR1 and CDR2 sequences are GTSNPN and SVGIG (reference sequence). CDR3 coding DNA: TGTGCCTGGAGCAGGGGGCGCGCGGAGACCCAGTACTTC. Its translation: CAWSRGRAETQYF.

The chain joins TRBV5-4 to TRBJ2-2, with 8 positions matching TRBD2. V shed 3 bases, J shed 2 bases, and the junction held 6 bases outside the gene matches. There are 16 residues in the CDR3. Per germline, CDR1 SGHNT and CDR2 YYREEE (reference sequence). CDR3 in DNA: TGTGCCAGCAGCTACTTGCGGGGGGCAAACACCGGGGAGCTGTTTTTT. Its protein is CASSYLRGANTGELFF. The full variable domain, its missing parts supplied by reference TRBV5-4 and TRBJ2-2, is ETGVTQSPTHLIKTRGQQVTLRCSSQSGHNTVSWYQQALGQGPQFIFQYYREEENGRGNFPPRFSGLQFPNYSSELNVNALELDDSALYLCASSYLRGANTGELFFGEGSRLTVL.

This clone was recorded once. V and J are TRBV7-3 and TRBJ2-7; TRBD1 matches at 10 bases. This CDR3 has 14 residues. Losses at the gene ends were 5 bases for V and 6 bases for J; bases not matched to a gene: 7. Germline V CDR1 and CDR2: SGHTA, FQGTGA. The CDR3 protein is CASSDRGPPGEQYF. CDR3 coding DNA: TGTGCCAGCAGCGACAGGGGGCCTCCAGGCGAGCAGTACTTC.

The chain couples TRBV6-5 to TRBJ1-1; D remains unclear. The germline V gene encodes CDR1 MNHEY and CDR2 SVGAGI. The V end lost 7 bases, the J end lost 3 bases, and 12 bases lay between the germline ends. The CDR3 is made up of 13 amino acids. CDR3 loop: CASTFNRDTEAFF. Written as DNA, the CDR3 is TGTGCCAGCACCTTCAACAGAGACACTGAAGCTTTCTTT.

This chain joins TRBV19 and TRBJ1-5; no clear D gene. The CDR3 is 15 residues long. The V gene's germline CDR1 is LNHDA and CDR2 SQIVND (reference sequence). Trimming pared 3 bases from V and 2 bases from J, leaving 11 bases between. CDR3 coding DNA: TGTGCCAGTAGTATTATAGGCGCGGGCAATCAGCCCCAGCATTTT. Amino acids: CASSIIGAGNQPQHF.

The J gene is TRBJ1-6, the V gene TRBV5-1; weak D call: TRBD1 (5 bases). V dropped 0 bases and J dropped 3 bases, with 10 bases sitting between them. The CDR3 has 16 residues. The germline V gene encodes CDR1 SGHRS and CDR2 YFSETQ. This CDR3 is CASSLAGAIYNSPLHF. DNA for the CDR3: TGCGCCAGCAGCTTGGCCGGGGCGATCTATAATTCACCCCTCCACTTT. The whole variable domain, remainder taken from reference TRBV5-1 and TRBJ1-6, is KAGVTQTPRYLIKTRGQQVTLSCSPISGHRSVSWYQQTPGQGLQFLFEYFSETQRNKGNFPGRFSGRQFSNSRSEMNVSTLELGDSALYLCASSLAGAIYNSPLHFGNGTRLTVT.

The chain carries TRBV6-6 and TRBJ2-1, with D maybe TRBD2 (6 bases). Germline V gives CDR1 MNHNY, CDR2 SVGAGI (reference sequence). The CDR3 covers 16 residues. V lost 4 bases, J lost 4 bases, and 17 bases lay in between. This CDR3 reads CASSSLGGLSYNEQFF. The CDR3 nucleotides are TGTGCCAGCAGTTCATTGGGGGGTCTAAGTTACAATGAGCAGTTCTTC.

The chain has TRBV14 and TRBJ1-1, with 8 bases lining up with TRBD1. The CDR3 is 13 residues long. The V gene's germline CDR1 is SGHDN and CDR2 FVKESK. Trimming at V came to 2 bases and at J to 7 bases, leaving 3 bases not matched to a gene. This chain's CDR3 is CASSQPGTGEAFF. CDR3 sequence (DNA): TGTGCCAGCAGCCAACCGGGGACAGGTGAAGCTTTCTTT.

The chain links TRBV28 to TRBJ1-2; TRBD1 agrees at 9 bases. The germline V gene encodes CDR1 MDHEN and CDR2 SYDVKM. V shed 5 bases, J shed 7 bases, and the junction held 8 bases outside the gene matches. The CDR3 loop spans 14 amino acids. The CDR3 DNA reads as TGTGCCAGCAGTCTCCCGGGACAGGGATCTGGCTACACCTTC. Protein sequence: CASSLPGQGSGYTF.

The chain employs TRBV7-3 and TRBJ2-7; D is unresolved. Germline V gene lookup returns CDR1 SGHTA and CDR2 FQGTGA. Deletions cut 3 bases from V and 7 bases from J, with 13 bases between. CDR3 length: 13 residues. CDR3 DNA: TGTGCCAGCAGCTTTTTCGAAAACCGAGAGCAGTACTTC. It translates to CASSFFENREQYF.

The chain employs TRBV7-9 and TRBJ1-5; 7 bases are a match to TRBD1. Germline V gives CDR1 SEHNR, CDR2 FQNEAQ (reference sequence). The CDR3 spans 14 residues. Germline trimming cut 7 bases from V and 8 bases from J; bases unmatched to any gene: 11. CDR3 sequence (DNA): TGTGCCAGCACTCCGACAGGGAAGGGTGAGCCCCAGCATTTT. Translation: CASTPTGKGEPQHF.